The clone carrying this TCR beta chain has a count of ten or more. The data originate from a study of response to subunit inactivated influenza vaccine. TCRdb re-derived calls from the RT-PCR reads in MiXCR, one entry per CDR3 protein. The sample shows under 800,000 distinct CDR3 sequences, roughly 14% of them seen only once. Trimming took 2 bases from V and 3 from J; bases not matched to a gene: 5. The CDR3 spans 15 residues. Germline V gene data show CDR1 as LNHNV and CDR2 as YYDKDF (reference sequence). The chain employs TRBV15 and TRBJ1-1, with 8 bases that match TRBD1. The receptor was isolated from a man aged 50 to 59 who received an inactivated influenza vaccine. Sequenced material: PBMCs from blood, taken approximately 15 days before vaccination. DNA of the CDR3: TGTGCCACCAGCAGATTCAGGGGGCTGGACACTGAAGCTTTCTTT. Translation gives CATSRFRGLDTEAFF.